This T cell receptor beta chain stems from a study of graft-versus-host responses after intestinal transplantation. Across the study: Among the recipients, transplants were multivisceral, liver-intestinal, or isolated intestinal. Anti-thymocyte globulin was used for induction in all recipients, who then took tacrolimus and steroids for roughly 3 years. Study-level points and caveats: Some GvH clones were seen earlier in gut or blood, suggesting intestinal origin.

The repertoire was sequenced with immunoSEQ multiplex PCR; TCRdb's copy has only in-frame clones and lacks some. The data hold approximately 33,000 clones, with roughly 80% observed a single time. To note about this clone: The antigen is undetermined.

CDR1 is SGHAT, CDR2 FQDESV, per germline (reference sequence). The CDR3 loop spans 13 amino acids. The J gene is TRBJ2-1, the V gene TRBV11-1; tentative D call: TRBD2 (6 bases). The material sequenced was unstimulated CD8+ T cells sorted from spleen or lymph node cells, taken before intestinal transplant. The origin of this receptor is a human donor who received an intestinal transplant. DNA for the CDR3: TGTGCTACTTCCCGGGGGACTTACAATGAGCAGTTCTTC. Amino acid sequence: CATSRGTYNEQFF.